Shown below are 4 T cell receptor beta chains from a single sample sequenced in a study of identical twins. TCRdb re-derived calls from the 5' RACE reads in MiXCR, one entry per CDR3 protein. The sample holds some 690,000 distinct CDR3 sequences; less than 25% are singletons and the top ten take roughly 4.3%. The sample was also reused in another study, on T cells expressing NK-cell markers.

The material sequenced was PBMCs. The origin of the receptors is a woman aged 18-29 years in good health.

This clonotype appeared many times. The genes are TRBV6-1 and TRBJ2-1; 10 bases map to TRBD1. The CDR3 spans 16 residues. Trimming took 6 bases from V and 7 from J; bases not matched to a gene: 12. Per the germline V gene, CDR1 is MNHNS and CDR2 is SASEGT. The CDR3: CASRWHRDRGGNEQFF. The CDR3 DNA is TGTGCCAGCAGGTGGCACCGGGACAGGGGTGGGAATGAGCAGTTCTTC.

This chain links TRBV5-6 with TRBJ2-7, with D tentatively TRBD2 (7 bases). Germline V gene lookup returns CDR1 SGHDT and CDR2 YYEEEE. The CDR3 totals 16 residues. The V and J ends lost 4 bases and 4 bases respectively, with 21 bases between them. The CDR3 bases are TGTGCCAGCAGCAGGGGGAGGGGAGTTTGGTCGTACGAGCAGTACTTC. Amino acid sequence: CASSRGRGVWSYEQYF.

In its sample, this clonotype was seen a few times. CDR3 nucleotides: TGTGCCAGCAGTTACTCTATCCGGGACAGACCCTACGAGCAGTACTTC. It yields the protein CASSYSIRDRPYEQYF. The chain is built from TRBV6-5 and TRBJ2-7; 7 nucleotides agree with TRBD1. Germline-derived CDR1 and CDR2 are MNHEY and SVGAGI. Germline trimming cut 0 bases from V and 2 bases from J; bases unmatched to any gene: 7. The CDR3 is made up of 16 amino acids.

The V gene is TRBV6-5, the J gene TRBJ2-5; D unresolved. This CDR3 is built from 15 residues. The germline CDR1 and CDR2 sequences are MNHEY and SVGAGI. Deletions cut 3 bases from V and 2 bases from J, with 13 bases between. For the CDR3, the DNA is TGTGCCAGCAGTTATCTCCCCGCCTTACAAGAGACCCAGTACTTC. The encoded protein is CASSYLPALQETQYF.